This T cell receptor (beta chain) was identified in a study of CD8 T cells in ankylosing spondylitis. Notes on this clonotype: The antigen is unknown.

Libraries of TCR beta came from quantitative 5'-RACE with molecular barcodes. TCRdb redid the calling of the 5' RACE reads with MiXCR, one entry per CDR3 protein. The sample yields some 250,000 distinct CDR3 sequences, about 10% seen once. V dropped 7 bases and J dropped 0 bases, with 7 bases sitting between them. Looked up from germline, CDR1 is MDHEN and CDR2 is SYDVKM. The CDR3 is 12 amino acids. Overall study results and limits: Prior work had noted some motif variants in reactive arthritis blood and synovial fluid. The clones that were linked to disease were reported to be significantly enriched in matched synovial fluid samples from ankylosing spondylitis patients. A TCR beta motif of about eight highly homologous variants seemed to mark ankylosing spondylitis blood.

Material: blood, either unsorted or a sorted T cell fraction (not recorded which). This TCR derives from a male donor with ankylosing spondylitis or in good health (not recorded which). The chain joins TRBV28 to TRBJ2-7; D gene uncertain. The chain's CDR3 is CASTPSSYEQYF. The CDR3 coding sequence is TGTGCCAGCACCCCCTCCTCCTACGAGCAGTACTTC.